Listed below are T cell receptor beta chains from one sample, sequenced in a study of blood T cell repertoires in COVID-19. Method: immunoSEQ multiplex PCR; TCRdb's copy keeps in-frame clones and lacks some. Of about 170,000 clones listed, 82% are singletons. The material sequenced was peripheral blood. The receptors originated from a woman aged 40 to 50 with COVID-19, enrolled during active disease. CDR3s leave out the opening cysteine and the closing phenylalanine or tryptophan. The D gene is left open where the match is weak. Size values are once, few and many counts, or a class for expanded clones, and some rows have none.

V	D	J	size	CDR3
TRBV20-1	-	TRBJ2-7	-	SASFALNSIRRRSYEQY
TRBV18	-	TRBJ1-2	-	ASSPQEGTRNYGYT
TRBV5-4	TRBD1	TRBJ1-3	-	ASSKGLTGGDGNTIY
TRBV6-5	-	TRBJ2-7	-	ASLVQGRYEQY
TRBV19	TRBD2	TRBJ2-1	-	ASSMRENHNEQF
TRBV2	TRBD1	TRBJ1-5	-	ARQGDPTCDYSNQPQH
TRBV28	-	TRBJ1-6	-	ASSLLLSSPLH
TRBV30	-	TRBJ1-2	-	AWSQQQRNYGYT
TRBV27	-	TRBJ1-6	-	ASRLNSNSPLH
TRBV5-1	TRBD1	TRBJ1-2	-	ASSLSGTGFDGYT
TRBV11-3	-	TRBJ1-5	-	ASSFLLKPQH
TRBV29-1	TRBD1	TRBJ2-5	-	SVEVYRGETQY
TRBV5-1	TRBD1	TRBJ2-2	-	ASSWTGFTDTGELF
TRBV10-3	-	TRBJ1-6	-	ATNRDKNNSPLH
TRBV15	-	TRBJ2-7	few	ATSRGGRQNEQY
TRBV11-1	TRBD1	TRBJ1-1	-	ASSTTGDTEAF
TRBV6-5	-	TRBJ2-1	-	ASSFYNEQF
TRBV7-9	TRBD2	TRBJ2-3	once	ASSSILAGEGTDTQY
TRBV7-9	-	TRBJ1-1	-	ASRRLVTEAF
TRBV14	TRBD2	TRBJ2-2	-	ASSHGTSRNTGELF
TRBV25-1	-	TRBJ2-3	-	ASSELQAATDTQY
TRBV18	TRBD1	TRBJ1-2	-	ASSPPDRPTSNYGYT
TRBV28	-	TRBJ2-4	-	ASSLWGGIQY
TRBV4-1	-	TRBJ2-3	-	ASSPQITDTQY
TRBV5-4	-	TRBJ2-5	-	ASSLGGSQETQY
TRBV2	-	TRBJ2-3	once	ASRKADLSTDTQY
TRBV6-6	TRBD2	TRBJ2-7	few	ASRGTSGSIYEQY
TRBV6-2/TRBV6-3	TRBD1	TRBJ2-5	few	ASSPLTGGGETQY
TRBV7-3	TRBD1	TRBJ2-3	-	ASSLLGQQSDTQY
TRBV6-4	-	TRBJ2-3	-	ASSEKADTDTQY
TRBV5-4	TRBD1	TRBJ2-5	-	ASSKRDRGPQETQY
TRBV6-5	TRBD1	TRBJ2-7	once	ASSYGLQGAYEQY
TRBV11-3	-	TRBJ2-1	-	ASSPGPLNEQF
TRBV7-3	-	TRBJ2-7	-	ASSFFGGNYEQY
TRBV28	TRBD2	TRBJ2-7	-	ASSLPGEREGPYEQY
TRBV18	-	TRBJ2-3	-	ASSPLGVDTQY
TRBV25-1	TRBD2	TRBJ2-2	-	ASSESSGTSAGELF
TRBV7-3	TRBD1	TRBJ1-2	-	ASSSQGFGGYT
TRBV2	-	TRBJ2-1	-	ASSDAGQGEGEQF
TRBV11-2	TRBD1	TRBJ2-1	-	ASSVDRTYNEQF
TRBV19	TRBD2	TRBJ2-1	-	ASGLVNQPTQRF
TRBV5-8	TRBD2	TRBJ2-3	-	ASSFLAGVTDTQY
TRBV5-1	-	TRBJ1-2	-	ASSTGNSYT
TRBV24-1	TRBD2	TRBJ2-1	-	ATSDNSGPYNEQF
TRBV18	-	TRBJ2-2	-	ASSHDSSGELF
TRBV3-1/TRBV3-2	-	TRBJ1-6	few	ASSQEFGSSYNSPLH